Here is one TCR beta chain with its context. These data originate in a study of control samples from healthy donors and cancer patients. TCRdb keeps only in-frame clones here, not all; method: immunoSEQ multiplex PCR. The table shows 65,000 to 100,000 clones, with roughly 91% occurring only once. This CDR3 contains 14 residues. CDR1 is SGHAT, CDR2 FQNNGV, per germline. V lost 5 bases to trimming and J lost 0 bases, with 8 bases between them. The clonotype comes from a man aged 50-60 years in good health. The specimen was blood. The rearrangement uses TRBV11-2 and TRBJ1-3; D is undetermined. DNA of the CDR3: TGTGCCAGCAGCCTCCGCCGCTCTGGAAACACCATATATTTT. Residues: CASSLRRSGNTIYF. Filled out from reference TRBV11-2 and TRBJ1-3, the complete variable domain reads EAGVAQSPRYKIIEKRQSVAFWCNPISGHATLYWYQQILGQGPKLLIQFQNNGVVDDSQLPKDRFSAERLKGVDSTLKIQPAKLEDSAVYLCASSLRRSGNTIYFGEGSWLTVV.